These 25 T cell receptor beta chains share one sample of origin, sequenced in a study of cytomegalovirus exposure and HLA in healthy donors. A multiplex PCR was run with 60 Vbeta primers and 13 Jbeta primers. The repertoire was sequenced with immunoSEQ multiplex PCR; TCRdb's copy has only in-frame clones and lacks some. The table has more than 130,000 clones, 80% seen once. The specimen sequenced was PBMCs. These receptors were obtained from a man aged 30 to 39 in good health and CMV-seronegative.

The V gene is TRBV10-2, the J gene TRBJ1-6; no clear D. The CDR3 spans 16 residues. Trimming stripped 2 bases from V and 6 bases from J, with 14 bases between. CDR1 WSHSY and CDR2 SAAADI come from the germline V gene. In DNA form, the CDR3 reads TGCGCCAGCAGTGAGGACACCCCGCGGGGTAATTCACCCCTCCACTTT. It codes for CASSEDTPRGNSPLHF.

The chain has TRBV11-2 and TRBJ2-7; D may be TRBD2 (5 bases). CDR1 SGHAT and CDR2 FQNNGV come from the germline V gene. The CDR3 covers 13 residues. Trimming took 1 base from V and 4 from J, leaving 8 bases between them. The CDR3 sequence: CASSLGGIYEQYF. The DNA of the CDR3 is TGTGCCAGCAGCTTAGGAGGGATATACGAGCAGTACTTC. Based on the CDR3 plus reference TRBV11-2 and TRBJ2-7, the full variable domain is EAGVAQSPRYKIIEKRQSVAFWCNPISGHATLYWYQQILGQGPKLLIQFQNNGVVDDSQLPKDRFSAERLKGVDSTLKIQPAKLEDSAVYLCASSLGGIYEQYFGPGTRLTVT.

The V gene is TRBV6-1, the J gene TRBJ2-1; no clear D gene. V was pared by 1 base and J by 8 bases, with 15 bases between. CDR1 and CDR2 (germline): MNHNS, SASEGT. The CDR3 is 15 amino acids. The CDR3 protein is CASSEVGELPDEQFF. The CDR3 DNA sequence: TGTGCCAGCAGTGAAGTCGGTGAGCTGCCCGATGAGCAGTTCTTC.

The V call is TRBV6-6, the J call TRBJ1-2; D is possibly TRBD1 (6 bases). Germline loops: CDR1 MNHNY, CDR2 SVGAGI (reference sequence). Trimming shortened V by 5 bases and J by 4 bases, and 11 bases separated the two germline ends. CDR3 length: 13 amino acids. CDR3 in amino acids: CASSVTGSYGYTF. CDR3 bases: TGTGCCAGCAGTGTAACAGGGAGCTATGGCTACACCTTC.

The gene calls are TRBV5-6 and TRBJ2-5, with D possibly TRBD1 on 7 matching bases. The DNA end lines up better with TRBJ2-7; the J call may be wrong. The CDR3 spans 13 residues. Germline V gene data show CDR1 as SGHDT and CDR2 as YYEEEE. The CDR3 loop is CASSWGDSYEQYF. In DNA, the CDR3 is TGTGCCAGCAGCTGGGGGGACAGCTACGAGCAGTACTTC.

In DNA, the CDR3 is TGTGCCAGCAGTGTCAACAGGGTACCCCACGAGCAGTACTTC. This translates into CASSVNRVPHEQYF. V gene TRBV2 combines with J gene TRBJ2-7; a weak D match, TRBD1 (6 bases). This CDR3 has 14 amino acids. Between the trimmed V and J ends, which lost 4 bases and 5 bases, there was a span of 15 bases. Germline V CDR1 and CDR2: SNHLY, FYNNEI.

V usage is TRBV7-9 and J usage is TRBJ2-7; TRBD1 is a possible D gene (6 bases). This CDR3 contains 13 residues. Germline V gives CDR1 SEHNR, CDR2 FQNEAQ (reference sequence). V was shortened by 4 bases and J by 5 bases, with 12 bases between the two germline ends. In DNA, the CDR3 is TGTGCCAGCAGCTGGCAGGGGCCCGACGAGCAGTACTTC. Translation gives CASSWQGPDEQYF.

The chain joins TRBV6-6 to TRBJ1-1, with D possibly TRBD1 on 5 matching bases. Germline CDR1 MNHNY, CDR2 SVGAGI (reference sequence). The length of the CDR3 is 14 residues. V shed 4 bases and J shed 3 bases, with 12 bases lying between them. The CDR3 bases are TGTGCCAGCAGTTCAGGTCGGGGGTACACTGAAGCTTTCTTT. Amino acids: CASSSGRGYTEAFF.

The CDR3 is CASTEDSSGGYTF. The CDR3, as DNA: TGTGCCAGCACCGAGGACAGTTCTGGTGGCTACACCTTC. The gene calls are TRBV6-6 and TRBJ1-2; possibly TRBD1 for D (6 bases). The CDR3 sequence is 13 residues long. CDR1 is MNHNY, CDR2 SVGAGI, per germline (reference sequence). V shed 7 bases and J shed 7 bases, with 16 bases lying between them.

The genes are TRBV7-3 and TRBJ2-1; TRBD2 might be the D (5 bases). The V and J ends lost 6 bases and 0 bases respectively, with 12 bases between them. The germline gives CDR1 SGHTA, CDR2 FQGTGA. The CDR3 has 15 amino acids. CDR3 DNA sequence: TGTGCCAGCAGGCCCAGCGGTAGCTCCTACAATGAGCAGTTCTTC. This encodes CASRPSGSSYNEQFF.

This rearrangement joins TRBV19 to TRBJ1-6, with a weak D call TRBD1 (5 bases). CDR3 length: 14 amino acids. Trimming took 9 bases from V and 0 from J, leaving 9 bases between them. Germline V lookup: CDR1 LNHDA, CDR2 SQIVND (reference sequence). The chain's CDR3 is CASRQSSYNSPLHF. The CDR3 nucleotides read TGTGCCAGCCGACAGAGCTCCTATAATTCACCCCTCCACTTT.

V and J are TRBV5-8 and TRBJ1-1, with TRBD1 identical over 8 bases. Germline V gives CDR1 SGHTS, CDR2 YDEGEE. The CDR3 runs to 15 residues. Trimming at V came to 0 bases and at J to 1 base, leaving 2 bases not matched to a gene. The CDR3 bases are TGTGCCAGCAGCTTGGGGGACAGGAGGAACACTGAAGCTTTCTTT. It encodes CASSLGDRRNTEAFF.

The CDR3 nucleotides read TGTGCCAGCAGTTCTAGCTCCGAGCAGTACTTC. It encodes CASSSSSEQYF. The chain has TRBV21-1 and TRBJ2-7; no check of the table's D call, TRBD2, against the DNA was made. TRBV21-1 is listed as a pseudogene. The CDR3 has 11 amino acids.

This chain links TRBV4-2 with TRBJ2-1; 7 nucleotides match TRBD1. V lost 6 bases, J lost 7 bases, and 15 bases stayed unmatched. The CDR3 contains 16 residues. Germline V gene lookup returns CDR1 LGHNA and CDR2 YNFKEQ. The CDR3 DNA follows: TGTGCCAGCAGGCCCTATGAAGGGGGCGCAGGGAATGAGCAGTTCTTC. It is translated as CASRPYEGGAGNEQFF.

The chain combines TRBV5-6 with TRBJ1-1; the match to TRBD1 covers 8 bases. The germline gives CDR1 SGHDT, CDR2 YYEEEE. The CDR3 consists of 14 residues. The V and J ends lost 2 bases and 4 bases, in that order; junction bases with no gene match: 4. The CDR3, as DNA: TGTGCCAGCAGCTTCGGACAGGGAGGCACTGAAGCTTTCTTT. Protein product: CASSFGQGGTEAFF. Full variable domain (outside the CDR3, taken from reference TRBV5-6 and TRBJ1-1): DAGVTQSPTHLIKTRGQQVTLRCSPKSGHDTVSWYQQALGQGPQFIFQYYEEEERQRGNFPDRFSGHQFPNYSSELNVNALLLGDSALYLCASSFGQGGTEAFFGQGTRLTVV.

The chain carries TRBV6-6 and TRBJ2-1, with a weak D call TRBD1 (7 bases). The CDR3 contains 15 residues. Trimming cost V 6 bases and J 1 base, with 13 bases left between them. CDR1 is MNHNY, CDR2 SVGAGI, per germline (reference sequence). CDR3 DNA: TGTGCCAGCAGCCGACAGGGAGGATCCTACAATGAGCAGTTCTTC. It codes for CASSRQGGSYNEQFF.

The genes are TRBV5-1 and TRBJ1-1; tentatively, D is TRBD1 (5 bases). The CDR3 is 16 residues long. V was clipped by 0 bases and J by 4 bases, with 16 bases between them. CDR1 and CDR2 from the germline V gene are SGHRS and YFSETQ. The CDR3 protein is CASSLVGGGIGTEAFF. As DNA, the CDR3 is TGCGCCAGCAGCTTGGTGGGGGGGGGAATCGGCACTGAAGCTTTCTTT.

The rearrangement joins TRBV6-4 to TRBJ2-1, with a possible D match to TRBD1 (5 bases). Trimming cost V 6 bases and J 2 bases, with 14 bases left between them. The CDR3 consists of 15 residues. Germline loops: CDR1 MRHNA, CDR2 SNTAGT. In DNA form, the CDR3 reads TGTGCCAGCAGGCCCCAGGGTGGGACCTACAATGAGCAGTTCTTC. Translation: CASRPQGGTYNEQFF.

The rearrangement uses TRBV5-1 and TRBJ1-5; the D gene is possibly TRBD1 (6 bases). Germline V gene data show CDR1 as SGHRS and CDR2 as YFSETQ. The CDR3 covers 14 residues. V was pared by 4 bases and J by 4 bases, with 12 bases between. The CDR3 sequence: CASSPGTQNQPQHF. CDR3 DNA: TGCGCCAGCAGCCCCGGGACACAGAATCAGCCCCAGCATTTT.

The rearrangement links TRBV13 to TRBJ2-7, with D maybe TRBD2 (6 bases). Between the trimmed V and J ends, which lost 5 bases and 1 base, there was a span of 15 bases. Germline CDR1 reads PRHDT; CDR2 reads FYEKMQ (reference sequence). CDR3 length: 15 amino acids. The CDR3, as DNA: TGTGCCAGCAGCAGTGGCGGGGTTAATTCCTACGAGCAGTACTTC. Encoded protein: CASSSGGVNSYEQYF.

This clone has a handful of counts. J is TRBJ1-3 and V is TRBV4-1; 8 positions match TRBD1. The CDR3 is 16 residues long. V gave up 0 bases and J gave up 4 bases; unmatched junction bases: 5. The germline V gene encodes CDR1 MGHRA and CDR2 YSYEKL. The CDR3 sequence: CASSQDRRQGGNTIYF. In DNA, the CDR3 is TGCGCCAGCAGCCAAGATAGACGACAGGGGGGAAACACCATATATTTT.

The V and J genes are TRBV6-5 and TRBJ1-1; no clear D gene. This CDR3 has 14 residues. CDR1 and CDR2 (germline): MNHEY, SVGAGI. V was trimmed by 6 bases and J by 1 base, leaving 12 bases between them. As DNA, the CDR3 is TGTGCCAGCAGCCCGTTTCGGGGGAACACTGAAGCTTTCTTT. It encodes CASSPFRGNTEAFF.

V is TRBV6-1 and J is TRBJ2-2; no reliable D call. Germline loops: CDR1 MNHNS, CDR2 SASEGT. There are 14 residues in the CDR3. Trimming took off 1 base at V and 6 bases at J, with 9 bases between the two ends. CDR3 sequence reads: CASSEELHPGELFF. The CDR3, as DNA: TGTGCCAGCAGTGAAGAGCTCCACCCCGGGGAGCTGTTTTTT.

V is TRBV28 and J is TRBJ2-7; a possible D gene is TRBD1 (5 bases). CDR1 and CDR2 (germline): MDHEN, SYDVKM. The V and J ends lost 6 bases and 5 bases respectively, with 17 bases between them. CDR3 length: 14 residues. This CDR3 is CASSRNNRPHEQYF. The DNA of the CDR3 is TGTGCCAGCAGCAGGAATAACAGGCCCCACGAGCAGTACTTC.

The genes are TRBV6-1 and TRBJ1-4, with TRBD1 matching over 11 bases. This CDR3 is 16 amino acids long. Losses at the gene ends were 1 base for V and 7 bases for J; bases not matched to a gene: 5. From germline, CDR1 is MNHNS and CDR2 SASEGT. The CDR3 reads CASSEVPGQGGEKLFF. The CDR3 DNA reads TGTGCCAGCAGTGAAGTCCCGGGACAGGGGGGTGAAAAACTGTTTTTT.